Following are 14 T cell receptor beta chains from one sample sequenced in a study of cytomegalovirus exposure and HLA in healthy donors. 13 Jbeta primers and 60 Vbeta primers were used for the PCR. Sequencing was performed with immunoSEQ multiplex PCR; in TCRdb, only in-frame clones are kept and a portion is missing. In all, the sample yields under 200,000 clones. The sequenced sample consisted of PBMCs. These receptors all stem from a woman under 30 in good health and CMV-seropositive.

V is TRBV4-3 and J is TRBJ2-3, with D possibly being TRBD2 (6 bases). This CDR3 contains 15 residues. From germline, CDR1 is LGHNA and CDR2 YSLEER. V was cut by 0 bases and J by 4 bases, with 11 bases left in between. The CDR3 protein is CASSQERGSPDTQYF. The CDR3 nucleotides read TGCGCCAGCAGCCAAGAGCGGGGCTCCCCAGATACGCAGTATTTT.

The chain joins TRBV30 to TRBJ1-4; D may be TRBD1 (6 bases). The CDR3 runs to 14 residues. Germline V gene data show CDR1 as GTSNPN and CDR2 as SVGIG (reference sequence). Trimming took 5 bases from V and 8 from J, leaving 18 bases between them. Here the CDR3 DNA reads TGTGCCTGGGAAAATACAGGGTTGGGGGAAAAACTGTTTTTT. Translating gives CAWENTGLGEKLFF.

The chain uses TRBV7-2 and TRBJ1-6; 8 positions agree with TRBD1. Germline-derived CDR1 and CDR2 are SGHTA and FQGNSA. The V gene end was trimmed by 1 base and the J gene end by 8 bases; junction bases not matched to a gene: 4. The CDR3 covers 15 residues. CDR3 DNA sequence: TGTGCCAGCAGCTTAGGGCAGGGGGCTTATTCACCCCTCCACTTT. Its protein is CASSLGQGAYSPLHF.

J is TRBJ1-5 and V is TRBV30, with 8 bases that match TRBD1. Germline CDR1 and CDR2: GTSNPN and SVGIG (reference sequence). The CDR3 spans 13 residues. The trim removed 2 bases at V and 4 bases at J, leaving 1 base unmatched. The CDR3 DNA reads as TGTGCCTGGAGTACAGGGGGAAATCAGCCCCAGCATTTT. It translates to CAWSTGGNQPQHF. Filled out from reference TRBV30 and TRBJ1-5, the complete variable domain reads SQTIHQWPATLVQPVGSPLSLECTVEGTSNPNLYWYRQAAGRGLQLLFYSVGIGQISSEVPQNLSASRPQDRQFILSSKKLLLSDSGFYLCAWSTGGNQPQHFGDGTRLSIL.

V gene TRBV18 combines with J gene TRBJ2-2; D not certain. The CDR3 has 15 residues. V dropped 2 bases and J dropped 9 bases, with 16 bases sitting between them. Germline V gene data show CDR1 as KGHSH and CDR2 as LQKENI. The DNA for the CDR3 is TGTGCCAGCTCACCAGCCGCCCGCGTGCAACGGGAGCTGTTTTTT. It translates to CASSPAARVQRELFF.

The chain links TRBV7-9 to TRBJ2-3; D remains unclear. This CDR3 contains 13 residues. In germline, CDR1 is SEHNR, CDR2 FQNEAQ (reference sequence). V lost 5 bases to trimming and J lost 5 bases, with 11 bases between them. The CDR3 nucleotides are TGTGCCAGCAGCCCAGATGGTCGAGATACGCAGTATTTT. Residues: CASSPDGRDTQYF.

This chain uses TRBV7-9 with TRBJ1-2; 7 bases are shared with TRBD1. Trimming took 4 bases from V and 0 from J; bases not matched to a gene: 2. This CDR3 comprises 14 residues. CDR1 and CDR2 (germline): SEHNR, FQNEAQ (reference sequence). The CDR3 here is CASSYRGTNYGYTF. Here the CDR3 DNA reads TGTGCCAGCAGCTACAGGGGTACTAACTATGGCTACACCTTC.

In DNA form, the CDR3 reads TGCGCCAGCAGCCAAATTACAGGGGGAAAACAAGAGACCCAGTACTTC. Amino acids: CASSQITGGKQETQYF. The chain employs TRBV4-1 and TRBJ2-5; 8 bases match TRBD1. CDR1 is MGHRA and CDR2 is YSYEKL in the germline V gene. J gave up 2 bases and V 2 bases, and 7 bases lay outside the gene matches. The CDR3 is 16 amino acids.

The chain couples TRBV2 to TRBJ1-5, with D unclear. CDR1 SNHLY and CDR2 FYNNEI come from the germline V gene. V gave up 6 bases and J gave up 0 bases, with 15 bases separating them. CDR3 length: 16 amino acids. DNA of the CDR3: TGTGCCAGCAGCCAGGACTTTCCGTCTAGCAATCAGCCCCAGCATTTT. Protein product: CASSQDFPSSNQPQHF.

CDR3 loop: CASSSYRTGDGYTF. CDR3 coding DNA: TGTGCCAGCAGTTCTTATCGGACAGGGGATGGCTACACCTTC. This rearrangement joins TRBV27 to TRBJ1-2, with 9 positions matching TRBD1. The CDR3 loop spans 14 amino acids. Germline values: CDR1 MNHEY, CDR2 SMNVEV (reference sequence). Trimming cost V 4 bases and J 6 bases; bases outside gene matches: 6.

The chain uses TRBV5-1 and TRBJ1-6; 12 bases line up with TRBD1. This CDR3 region has 14 residues. Germline V gene data show CDR1 as SGHRS and CDR2 as YFSETQ. Unmatched junction bases numbered 4, after V lost 4 bases and J lost 11 bases. CDR3: CASSIRDRGPPLHF. The CDR3 coding sequence is TGCGCCAGCAGCATCCGGGACAGGGGGCCACCCCTCCACTTT.

J is TRBJ1-1 and V is TRBV11-3; 7 bases are shared with TRBD1. Germline V gene lookup returns CDR1 SGHNT and CDR2 YENEEA. With 8 bases clipped from V and 6 bases from J, the junction kept 9 bases outside the gene matches. This CDR3 region has 13 residues. The CDR3 nucleotides read TGTGCCAGCCGGGACAGCCTCCTGGCTGAAGCTTTCTTT. It yields the protein CASRDSLLAEAFF.

This chain uses TRBV7-9 with TRBJ1-2, with D uncertain. This CDR3 spans 15 amino acids. V lost 2 bases and J 6 bases, leaving 16 bases between the germline ends. CDR1 SEHNR and CDR2 FQNEAQ come from the germline V gene (reference sequence). The DNA for the CDR3 is TGTGCCAGCAGCTTAAGCGGCGGGCTTTTGGATGGCTACACCTTC. This translates into CASSLSGGLLDGYTF. The full variable domain, in which reference TRBV7-9 and TRBJ1-2 provide the parts outside the CDR3, is DTGVSQNPRHKITKRGQNVTFRCDPISEHNRLYWYRQTLGQGPEFLTYFQNEAQLEKSRLLSDRFSAERPKGSFSTLEIQRTEQGDSAMYLCASSLSGGLLDGYTFGSGTRLTVV.

The chain couples TRBV6-5 to TRBJ1-2; unclear D gene. Trimming left V 7 bases short and J 2 bases short, with 14 bases between. There are 14 residues in the CDR3. Germline V gene sequence: CDR1 MNHEY, CDR2 SVGAGI. CDR3 in amino acids: CASTHPGVNYGYTF. In DNA, the CDR3 is TGTGCCAGCACCCATCCCGGGGTGAACTATGGCTACACCTTC.